The clone carrying this TCR beta chain was counted only a few times. Both iRepertoire HTBI primers and Arm-PCR of CDR3 regions were used to build the TCR beta libraries. TCRdb re-called the multiplex PCR reads with MiXCR, one entry per CDR3 protein. The sample lists 620,000 or so distinct CDR3 sequences, 16% seen once, with more than 15% in the top ten. The data were taken from a study of regulatory T cells in long-lasting Graves disease. Sample time point: newly diagnosed GD, antithyroid drugs for less than 3 months. Construction of the TCR library relied on RNA isolated from PBMCs. Germline V gene sequence: CDR1 LGHDT, CDR2 YNNKEL (reference sequence). Trimming shortened V by 2 bases and J by 9 bases, and 10 bases separated the two germline ends. The CDR3 runs to 13 residues. The sample was also reused in another study, on T cells in Graves' hyperthyroidism and ophthalmopathy. That source notes: Patients aged 18 to 65 had newly diagnosed hyperthyroidism that had lasted under 2 months.

The specimen was peripheral blood mononuclear cells (PBMCs), collected at new diagnosis, from a patient treated with antithyroid drugs. V usage is TRBV3-1 and J usage is TRBJ2-2; tentative D call: TRBD2 (5 bases). The receptor was isolated from a woman in her twenties or thirties with Graves disease. CDR3 amino acids: CASSQRGTRELFF. In DNA, the CDR3 is TGTGCCAGCAGCCAACGGGGAACCCGGGAGCTGTTTTTT.